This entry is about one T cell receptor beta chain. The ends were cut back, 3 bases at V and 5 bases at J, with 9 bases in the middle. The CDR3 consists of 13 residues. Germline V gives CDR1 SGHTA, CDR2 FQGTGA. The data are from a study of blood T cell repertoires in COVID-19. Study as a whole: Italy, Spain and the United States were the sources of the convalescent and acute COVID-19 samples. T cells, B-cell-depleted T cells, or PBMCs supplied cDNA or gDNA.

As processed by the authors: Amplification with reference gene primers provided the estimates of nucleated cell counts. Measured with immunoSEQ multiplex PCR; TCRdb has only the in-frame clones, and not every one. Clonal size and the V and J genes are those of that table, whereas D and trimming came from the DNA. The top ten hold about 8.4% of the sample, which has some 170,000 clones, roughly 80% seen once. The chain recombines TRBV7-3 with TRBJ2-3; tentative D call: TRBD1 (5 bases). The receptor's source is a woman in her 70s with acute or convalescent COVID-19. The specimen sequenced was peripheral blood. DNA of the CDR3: TGTGCCAGCAGCTTCAGCAGGGAAGATACGCAGTATTTT. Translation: CASSFSREDTQYF. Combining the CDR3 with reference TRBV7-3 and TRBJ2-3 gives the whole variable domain GAGVSQTPSNKVTEKGKYVELRCDPISGHTALYWYRQSLGQGPEFLIYFQGTGAADDSGLPNDRFFAVRPEGSVSTLKIQRTERGDSAVYLCASSFSREDTQYFGPGTRLTVL.